One T cell receptor beta chain is described in this entry. Repertoires were generated with immunoSEQ multiplex PCR, while TCRdb's copy carries only in-frame clones and drops some. The sample records approximately 190,000 clones, around four fifths being singletons. The CDR3 runs 12 residues. V shed 5 bases and J shed 0 bases, with 4 bases lying between them. This sample stems from a study of blood T cell repertoires in COVID-19. For the study at large: The United States, Italy and Spain supplied acute and convalescent COVID-19 samples. In each case, the material was cDNA or gDNA derived from T cells, B-cell-depleted T cells, or PBMCs.

The chain carries TRBV12-3 or TRBV12-4 and TRBJ1-1, with unresolved D. The receptor was isolated from a human donor in a cohort sampled during active COVID-19. Source material: peripheral blood. The CDR3 sequence is CASSRMNTEAFF. CDR3 bases: TGTGCCAGCAGTCGTATGAACACTGAAGCTTTCTTT.